This TCR beta chain comes out of a study of cytomegalovirus exposure and HLA in healthy donors. Study results and limitations: In an earlier analysis, about 90% or about 30%: the productive usage of most TCR beta V segments.

As to this clone: Its matching antigen is unknown.

The primer mix had 60 Vbeta and 13 Jbeta primers. Assay: immunoSEQ multiplex PCR; the TCRdb copy retains only in-frame clones and omits some. This sample lists approximately 80,000 clones; its ten largest clones have around 1.1%. With V trimmed by 0 bases and J by 4 bases, 4 bases remained unmatched. This CDR3 comprises 18 residues. Germline V CDR1 and CDR2: KGHSH, LQKENI. This sequence joins TRBV18 and TRBJ2-2, with 14 bases fitting TRBD2. The receptor's source is a young woman in good health and CMV-seronegative. Source material: PBMCs. The CDR3 sequence: CASSPPGLAGAATGELFF. The CDR3, as DNA: TGTGCCAGCTCACCACCGGGACTAGCGGGAGCGGCCACCGGGGAGCTGTTTTTT.